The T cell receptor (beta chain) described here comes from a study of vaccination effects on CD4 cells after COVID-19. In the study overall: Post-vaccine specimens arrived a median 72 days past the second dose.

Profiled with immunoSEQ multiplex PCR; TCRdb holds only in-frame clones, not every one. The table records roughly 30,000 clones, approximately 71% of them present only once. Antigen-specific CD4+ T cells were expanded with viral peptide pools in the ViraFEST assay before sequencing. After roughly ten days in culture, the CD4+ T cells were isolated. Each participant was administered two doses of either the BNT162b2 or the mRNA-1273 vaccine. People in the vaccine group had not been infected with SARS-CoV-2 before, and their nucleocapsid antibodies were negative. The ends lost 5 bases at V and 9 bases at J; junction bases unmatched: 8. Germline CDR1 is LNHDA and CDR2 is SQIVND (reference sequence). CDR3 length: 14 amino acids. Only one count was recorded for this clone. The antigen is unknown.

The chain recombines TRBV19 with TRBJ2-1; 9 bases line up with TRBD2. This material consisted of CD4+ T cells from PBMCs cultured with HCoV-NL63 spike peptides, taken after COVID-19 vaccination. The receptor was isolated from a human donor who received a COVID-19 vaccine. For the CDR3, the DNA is TGTGCCAGTAGTGCCGGGACTAGCTCGGGTGAGCAGTTCTTC. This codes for CASSAGTSSGEQFF.